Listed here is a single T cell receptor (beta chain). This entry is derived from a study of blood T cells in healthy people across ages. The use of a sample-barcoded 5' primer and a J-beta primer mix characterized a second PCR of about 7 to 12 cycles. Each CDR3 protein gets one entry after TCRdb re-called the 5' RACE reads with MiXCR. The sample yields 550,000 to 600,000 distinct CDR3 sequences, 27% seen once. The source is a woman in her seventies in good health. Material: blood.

In nucleotides, the CDR3 is TGCAGTGCTAGACCAGGGGGTTCGGGCTACACCTTC. It specifies CSARPGGSGYTF. This chain uses TRBV20-1 with TRBJ1-2; 7 bases match TRBD1. J gave up 8 bases and V 2 bases, and 5 bases lay outside the gene matches. Per the germline V gene, CDR1 is DFQATT and CDR2 is SNEGSKA (reference sequence). The CDR3 runs 12 residues.